These 17 T cell receptor beta chains were sequenced from one sample in a study of patients and donors after allogeneic stem cell transplantation. MiXCR was run by TCRdb on the RT-PCR reads, yielding one entry per CDR3 protein. The sample gives about 410,000 distinct CDR3 sequences, 16% of which show up once; just over 7% is in the top ten. Material: blood, either unsorted or a sorted T cell fraction (not recorded which). These receptors originate from a human donor who was either an allogeneic HSCT recipient or a stem cell or donor lymphocyte infusion donor (not recorded which). It is not recorded whose cells these are; they may come from a transplant donor.

The genes are TRBV5-1 and TRBJ2-1; D call uncertain. CDR3 size: 16 residues. V was cut by 0 bases and J by 10 bases, with 20 bases left in between. CDR1 is SGHRS and CDR2 is YFSETQ in the germline V gene. CDR3 region: CASSLGGANGAWEQFF. CDR3 nucleotide sequence: TGCGCCAGCAGCTTGGGTGGAGCTAACGGCGCATGGGAGCAGTTCTTC.

J is TRBJ1-5 and V is TRBV4-3; tentative D call: TRBD1 (6 bases). Germline V gene data show CDR1 as LGHNA and CDR2 as YSLEER. The CDR3 consists of 15 residues. The V end was cut by 1 base, the J end by 6 bases, with 13 bases between. CDR3 DNA: TGCGCCAGCAGCCAAGCACAGGGCGGGGGTCAGCCCCAGCATTTT. Amino acid sequence: CASSQAQGGGQPQHF.

The genes are TRBV5-6 and TRBJ2-1; tentatively, D is TRBD1 (6 bases). Germline CDR1 SGHDT, CDR2 YYEEEE. This CDR3 is 17 amino acids long. Between the trimmed V and J ends, which lost 0 bases and 3 bases, there was a span of 16 bases. The CDR3 DNA is TGTGCCAGCAGCTTGGACCAGTTGGGGGCCAGCTACAATGAGCAGTTCTTC. This codes for CASSLDQLGASYNEQFF.

This clonotype came up a few times. This chain connects TRBV12-3 or TRBV12-4 to TRBJ2-3, with D perhaps being TRBD1 or TRBD2 (5 bases each). CDR3 size: 14 residues. Trimming cost V 0 bases and J 4 bases, with 8 bases left between them. CDR3 sequence: CASSLARDADTQYF. CDR3 nucleotides: TGTGCCAGCAGTTTAGCCAGGGACGCAGATACGCAGTATTTT.

The genes are TRBV11-3 and TRBJ2-1; unclear D gene. CDR1 and CDR2 (germline): SGHNT, YENEEA. Trimming took off 0 bases at V and 0 bases at J, with 9 bases between the two ends. The CDR3 covers 16 residues. CDR3 in amino acids: CASSLEAESSYNEQFF. CDR3 in DNA: TGTGCCAGCAGCTTAGAGGCCGAGAGCTCCTACAATGAGCAGTTCTTC.

V usage is TRBV12-3 or TRBV12-4 and J usage is TRBJ1-3, with 8 bases that match TRBD1. Unmatched junction bases numbered 10, after V lost 5 bases and J lost 4 bases. The CDR3 sequence is 16 residues long. CDR3 residues: CASSLGTGRRGNTIYF. The CDR3 DNA is TGTGCCAGCAGTCTCGGGACAGGCCGAAGGGGAAACACCATATATTTT.

This clonotype came up many times. J is TRBJ2-2 and V is TRBV6-5; 10 bases line up with TRBD1. The germline CDR1 and CDR2 sequences are MNHEY and SVGAGI. This CDR3 is built from 18 residues. The junction had 9 bases not matched to a gene; V was cut back by 2 bases and J by 3 bases. For the CDR3, the DNA is TGTGCCAGCAGTTACCCCCTCCCGGACAGGGGGGACACCGGGGAGCTGTTTTTT. Its protein is CASSYPLPDRGDTGELFF.

This clonotype was observed once. V usage is TRBV14 and J usage is TRBJ2-1, with 12 bases that match TRBD2. CDR1 and CDR2 (germline): SGHDN, FVKESK. V was clipped by 2 bases and J by 3 bases; unmatched bases: 8. The CDR3 covers 18 residues. CDR3 in DNA: TGTGCCAGCAGCCAAATCCGACCGGGACTAGCGGGCTACAATGAGCAGTTCTTC. Its translation is CASSQIRPGLAGYNEQFF.

The V gene is TRBV5-1, the J gene TRBJ2-7, with TRBD1 matching 7 bases. The CDR3 sequence is 14 residues long. The junction had 7 bases not matched to a gene; V was cut back by 3 bases and J by 4 bases. Germline V CDR1 and CDR2: SGHRS, YFSETQ. The CDR3 sequence: CASSYENRGYEQYF. CDR3 bases: TGCGCCAGCAGCTACGAAAACAGGGGATACGAGCAGTACTTC.

The CDR3 region has the DNA TGTGCCAGCAGCCTCGATGGGGCTCCCAATCAGCCCCAGCATTTT. Its translation is CASSLDGAPNQPQHF. The chain has TRBV7-3 and TRBJ1-5, with D tentatively TRBD1 (5 bases). The CDR3 sequence is 15 residues long. Trimming shortened V by 5 bases and J by 3 bases, and 14 bases separated the two germline ends. Germline assignment: CDR1 SGHTA and CDR2 FQGTGA.

The chain couples TRBV12-3 or TRBV12-4 to TRBJ1-1, with D possibly being TRBD1 (5 bases). This CDR3 has 15 residues. The V end was cut by 8 bases, the J end by 0 bases, with 16 bases between. This chain's CDR3 is CASGGREGLNTEAFF. The CDR3 DNA follows: TGTGCCAGCGGAGGCAGGGAGGGGCTGAACACTGAAGCTTTCTTT.

This clonotype appeared many times. The chain uses TRBV27 and TRBJ2-1, with a tentative D call TRBD2 (6 bases). The germline CDR1 and CDR2 sequences are MNHEY and SMNVEV (reference sequence). The V gene lost 2 bases and the J gene lost 9 bases, with 11 bases spanning the gap. This CDR3 spans 13 amino acids. CDR3 nucleotide sequence: TGTGCCAGCAGTTTACTGCGGGGCCTTGAGCAGTTCTTC. This gives the protein CASSLLRGLEQFF.

In this sample, this clonotype turned up a few times. The V gene is TRBV12-3 or TRBV12-4, the J gene TRBJ1-1; D unresolved. The V end lost 2 bases, the J end lost 8 bases, and 9 bases lay between the germline ends. This CDR3 has 12 amino acids. This CDR3 is CASSLLRVEAFF. In DNA form, the CDR3 reads TGTGCCAGCAGTTTACTGAGAGTCGAAGCTTTCTTT.

The rearrangement uses TRBV6-2 or TRBV6-3 and TRBJ2-1; no firm D call. Trimming stripped 0 bases from V and 1 base from J, with 7 bases between. Germline V CDR1 and CDR2: MNHEY, SVGEGT. The CDR3 has 15 residues. This chain's CDR3 is CASSYSVISYNEQFF. The CDR3 region has the DNA TGTGCCAGCAGTTACTCCGTCATATCCTACAATGAGCAGTTCTTC.

This clonotype has more than one count but fewer than ten. The CDR3 loop is CASSTTGGQYF. DNA for the CDR3: TGTGCCAGCAGCACGACAGGGGGGCAGTATTTT. This rearrangement joins TRBV11-2 to TRBJ2-3, with TRBD1 identical over 9 bases. The CDR3 is 11 amino acids. The germline V gene has CDR1 SGHAT and CDR2 FQNNGV. V was pared by 5 bases and J by 11 bases, with 2 bases of the junction left unmatched.

The V gene is TRBV4-1, the J gene TRBJ2-2; 14 bases are a match to TRBD2. Trimming removed 1 base from V and 2 bases from J; junction bases left unmatched: 12. The germline CDR1 and CDR2 sequences are MGHRA and YSYEKL. There are 21 residues in the CDR3. CDR3 nucleotide sequence: TGCGCCAGCAGCCAAGTCCCCCCCCGACTAGCGGGAGGGCCTAACACCGGGGAGCTGTTTTTT. As protein: CASSQVPPRLAGGPNTGELFF.

The rearrangement uses TRBV7-9 and TRBJ2-7; D remains unclear. The germline gives CDR1 SEHNR, CDR2 FQNEAQ (reference sequence). Trimming took 5 bases from V and 3 from J, leaving 14 bases between them. The CDR3 spans 14 residues. The CDR3 is CASSLLKGFYEQYF. DNA for the CDR3: TGTGCCAGCAGCCTACTTAAGGGTTTCTACGAGCAGTACTTC.